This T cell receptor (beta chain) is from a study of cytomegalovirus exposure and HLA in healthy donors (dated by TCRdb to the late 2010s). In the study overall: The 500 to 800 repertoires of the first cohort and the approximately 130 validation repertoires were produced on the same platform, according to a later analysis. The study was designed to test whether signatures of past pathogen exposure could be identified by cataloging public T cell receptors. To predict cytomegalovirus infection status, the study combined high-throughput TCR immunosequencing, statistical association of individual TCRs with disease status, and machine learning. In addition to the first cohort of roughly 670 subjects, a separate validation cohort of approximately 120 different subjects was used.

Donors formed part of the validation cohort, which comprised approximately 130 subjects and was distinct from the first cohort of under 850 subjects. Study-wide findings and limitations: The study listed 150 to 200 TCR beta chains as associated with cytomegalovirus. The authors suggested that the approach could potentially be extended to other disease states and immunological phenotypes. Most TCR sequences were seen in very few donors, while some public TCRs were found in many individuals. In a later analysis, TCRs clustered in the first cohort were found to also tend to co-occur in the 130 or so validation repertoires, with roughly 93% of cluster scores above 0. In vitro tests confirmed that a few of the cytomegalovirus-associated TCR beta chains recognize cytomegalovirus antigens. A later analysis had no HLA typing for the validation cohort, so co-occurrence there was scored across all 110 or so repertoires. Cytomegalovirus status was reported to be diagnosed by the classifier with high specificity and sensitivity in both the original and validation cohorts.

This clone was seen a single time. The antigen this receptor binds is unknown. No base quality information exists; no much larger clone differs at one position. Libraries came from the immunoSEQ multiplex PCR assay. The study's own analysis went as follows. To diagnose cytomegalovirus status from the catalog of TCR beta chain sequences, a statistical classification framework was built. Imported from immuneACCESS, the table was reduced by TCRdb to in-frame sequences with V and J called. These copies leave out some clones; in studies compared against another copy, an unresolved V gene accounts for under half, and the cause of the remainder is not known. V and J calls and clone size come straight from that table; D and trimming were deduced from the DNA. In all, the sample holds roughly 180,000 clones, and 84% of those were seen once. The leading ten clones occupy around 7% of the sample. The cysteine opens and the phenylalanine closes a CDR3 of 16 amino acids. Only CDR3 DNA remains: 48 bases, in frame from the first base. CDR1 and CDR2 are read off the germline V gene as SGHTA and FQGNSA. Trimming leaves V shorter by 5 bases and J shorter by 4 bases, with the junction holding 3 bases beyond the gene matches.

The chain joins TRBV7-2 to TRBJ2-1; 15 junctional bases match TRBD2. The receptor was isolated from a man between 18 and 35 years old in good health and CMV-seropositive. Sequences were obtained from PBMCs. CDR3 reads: CASSLGTSGRYNEQFF. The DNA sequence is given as TGTGCCAGCAGCCTCGGGACTAGCGGGAGGTACAATGAGCAGTTCTTC.